Following are 24 T cell receptor beta chains from one sample sequenced in a study of breast tumors, draining lymph nodes, adjacent tissues. Axillary draining lymph nodes of breast cancer patients supplied the node samples. TCRdb re-derived calls from the multiplex PCR reads in MiXCR, one entry per CDR3 protein. The top ten hold under 1.5% of the sample, which has approximately 100,000 distinct CDR3 sequences, approximately 21% seen once. The sample consisted of axillary lymph node tissue. The receptors originated from a female donor with breast cancer. Some clones in this sample may be carry-over from other donors' samples.

This clonotype came up many times. The chain recombines TRBV6-5 with TRBJ1-6; D gene unclear. The CDR3 spans 14 residues. CDR1 MNHEY and CDR2 SVGAGI come from the germline V gene. Trimming took 6 bases from V and 9 from J, leaving 15 bases between them. The chain's CDR3 is CASSDREQRSPLHF. In DNA form, the CDR3 reads TGTGCCAGCAGCGACCGGGAGCAGCGTTCACCCCTCCACTTT.

This clonotype occurred many times. This rearrangement joins TRBV6-1 to TRBJ2-7; 7 positions agree with TRBD1. The CDR3 totals 15 residues. The V gene end was trimmed by 4 bases and the J gene end by 0 bases; junction bases not matched to a gene: 6. Germline lookup yields CDR1 MNHNS and CDR2 SASEGT. CDR3 coding DNA: TGTGCCAGCAGTGGCCAGGGGGTGAGCTCCTACGAGCAGTACTTC. Translation: CASSGQGVSSYEQYF.

Worth noting for this clonotype: With a much larger clone just one base away, this may be a read error. The CDR3 spells CASSYHYEQHF. CDR3 nucleotides: TGTGCCAGCAGTTATCACTACGAGCAGCACTTC. The chain employs TRBV6-5 and TRBJ2-7; no reliable D call. The V gene's germline CDR1 is MNHEY and CDR2 SVGAGI. CDR3 length: 11 amino acids.

On this clonotype itself: A much larger clone lies a single base off, so this may be a read error. This chain uses TRBV5-1 with TRBJ2-5, with a weak D call TRBD2 (6 bases). The CDR3 is 15 amino acids. Trimming removed 0 bases at V and 5 bases at J, with 14 bases between. The germline V gene has CDR1 SGHRS and CDR2 YFSETQ. CDR3 in amino acids: CASSLAAGRHETQYF. The DNA of the CDR3 is TGCGCCAGCAGCTTGGCCGCAGGGAGGCATGAGACCCAGTACTTC.

This clonotype came up many times. The chain has TRBV6-6 and TRBJ2-7; D is possibly TRBD2 (6 bases). Germline V gene lookup returns CDR1 MNHNY and CDR2 SVGAGI (reference sequence). Trimming cost V 7 bases and J 1 base, with 17 bases left between them. CDR3 length: 15 residues. The CDR3 reads CASKPPGEGSYEQYF. In DNA form, the CDR3 reads TGTGCCAGCAAACCCCCGGGAGAGGGGTCCTACGAGCAGTACTTC.

With respect to this clonotype: Given a much more abundant clone one base away, this may be a read error. The chain employs TRBV25-1 and TRBJ1-2; 7 nucleotides line up with TRBD1. V shed 9 bases and J 4 bases; nucleotides not matched to a gene: 5. Germline lookup yields CDR1 MGHDK and CDR2 SYGVNS. This CDR3 comprises 12 residues. In nucleotides, the CDR3 is TGTGCCAGTGGACGGGACAGCTATGGCTACACCTTC. It codes for CASGRDSYGYTF.

This clonotype occurred many times. The J gene is TRBJ1-5, the V gene TRBV19; D may be TRBD1 (6 bases). The CDR3 length is 16 residues. V was pared by 6 bases and J by 0 bases, with 15 bases between. Per germline, CDR1 LNHDA and CDR2 SQIVND (reference sequence). The CDR3 loop reads CASSRTGTNSNQPQHF. DNA of the CDR3: TGTGCCAGTAGCCGAACCGGGACAAATAGCAATCAGCCCCAGCATTTT.

This clonotype was observed many times. The V gene is TRBV28, the J gene TRBJ1-5; D possibly corresponds to TRBD1 (5 bases). The CDR3 is made up of 15 amino acids. Germline V gives CDR1 MDHEN, CDR2 SYDVKM. The germline V and J ends were trimmed by 4 bases and 4 bases, with 14 bases remaining between them. CDR3 in amino acids: CASSWGKGRNQPQHF. In DNA form, the CDR3 reads TGTGCCAGCAGTTGGGGCAAGGGGAGGAATCAGCCCCAGCATTTT.

As to this clonotype: One end of the junction is discordant with germline, which a read error may explain. The chain is built from TRBV20-1 and TRBJ2-3, with D perhaps given as TRBD1 or TRBD2 (6 bases each). The CDR3 loop spans 15 amino acids. In germline, CDR1 is DFQATT, CDR2 SNEGSKA (reference sequence). CDR3 nucleotides: TGCAGCGCCTTGATGCGGGGTGGGGACACAGGTACGCAGTATTTT. Translation gives CSALMRGGDTGTQYF.

This clonotype has at least ten counts. V and J are TRBV6-1 and TRBJ2-2; D not resolved. Trimming cost V 4 bases and J 4 bases, with 4 bases left between them. Per the germline V gene, CDR1 is MNHNS and CDR2 is SASEGT. This CDR3 is 12 amino acids long. The CDR3: CASSGATGELFF. CDR3 in DNA: TGTGCCAGCAGTGGGGCCACCGGGGAGCTGTTTTTT.

This clonotype was seen ten or more times. The chain carries TRBV5-1 and TRBJ1-2; unclear D gene. The V end was cut by 5 bases, the J end by 0 bases, with 11 bases between. The germline V gene has CDR1 SGHRS and CDR2 YFSETQ. This CDR3 spans 14 amino acids. DNA of the CDR3: TGCGCCAGCAGTAATTCCCCCGCTAACTATGGCTACACCTTC. Translated, it gives CASSNSPANYGYTF.

This clonotype has a count of ten or more. The rearrangement uses TRBV6-1 and TRBJ1-2, with TRBD1 matching 8 bases. This CDR3 region has 17 residues. The V gene's germline CDR1 is MNHNS and CDR2 SASEGT. The junction had 13 bases not matched to a gene; V was cut back by 2 bases and J by 5 bases. The DNA of the CDR3 is TGTGCCAGCAGTGAATTGACAGGGGCTGGAGGTTCGTATGGCTACACCTTC. Amino acids: CASSELTGAGGSYGYTF.

V is TRBV19 and J is TRBJ2-7, with TRBD2 as a possible D gene (5 bases). CDR3 size: 15 residues. The germline V and J ends were trimmed by 5 bases and 2 bases, with 16 bases remaining between them. CDR1 and CDR2 from the germline V gene are LNHDA and SQIVND (reference sequence). CDR3 coding DNA: TGTGCCAGTAGTTCCTCCGGGCTAGCCACCTACGAGCAGTACTTC. This encodes CASSSSGLATYEQYF.

This clonotype appeared many times. The chain joins TRBV20-1 to TRBJ2-1; D not certain. This CDR3 is built from 13 residues. V was clipped by 3 bases and J by 4 bases, with 10 bases between them. The germline V gene encodes CDR1 DFQATT and CDR2 SNEGSKA (reference sequence). The CDR3 is CSASGLEYNEQFF. The CDR3 coding sequence is TGCAGTGCTAGCGGCCTCGAATACAATGAGCAGTTCTTC.

This clonotype was counted ten times or more. The chain has TRBV19 and TRBJ1-2; maybe TRBD1 (5 bases). Germline CDR1 is LNHDA and CDR2 is SQIVND (reference sequence). Trimming pared 4 bases from V and 3 bases from J, leaving 12 bases between. This CDR3 is 14 amino acids long. The CDR3 region is CASSTGLPYYGYTF. CDR3 coding DNA: TGTGCCAGTAGTACAGGGCTCCCGTACTATGGCTACACCTTC.

This chain links TRBV15 with TRBJ2-7; TRBD2 matches 9 bases. The CDR3 length is 15 residues. V dropped 2 bases and J dropped 4; count of bases not matched to a gene: 6. CDR1 and CDR2 (germline): LNHNV, YYDKDF (reference sequence). Written as DNA, the CDR3 is TGTGCCACCAGCAGATCTCCAAGCGGGGGGTACGAGCAGTACTTC. Its translation: CATSRSPSGGYEQYF.

This clonotype was counted a few times. V is TRBV2 and J is TRBJ2-4; no clear D. The CDR3 has 14 residues. Germline V gene sequence: CDR1 SNHLY, CDR2 FYNNEI. Trimming shortened V by 4 bases and J by 0 bases, and 7 bases separated the two germline ends. The CDR3 reads CASSGGLAKNIQYF. The CDR3 DNA is TGTGCCAGCAGTGGTGGATTAGCCAAAAACATTCAGTACTTC.

Remarks on this clonotype: One end of the junction fails to match germline, which may point to a read error. The chain employs TRBV7-9 and TRBJ1-6, with D possibly matching TRBD1 (6 bases). The germline V gene encodes CDR1 SEHNR and CDR2 FQNEAQ (reference sequence). This CDR3 has 17 amino acids. CDR3 sequence (DNA): TGTACCAGCAGCTTACACGATTATACAGGGAGCGAATCACCCCTCCACTTT. This sequence encodes CTSSLHDYTGSESPLHF.

This clonotype was seen many times. This rearrangement joins TRBV5-8 to TRBJ1-6, with D unresolved. CDR1 and CDR2 (germline): SGHTS, YDEGEE. CDR3 length equals 15 residues. Trimming shortened V by 8 bases and J by 0 bases, and 12 bases separated the two germline ends. The CDR3 coding sequence is TGTGCCAGTGAACTGGGAAGCTCCTATAATTCACCCCTCCACTTT. This gives the protein CASELGSSYNSPLHF.

In its sample, this clonotype was seen a few times. This chain links TRBV11-2 with TRBJ2-1; TRBD2 agrees at 13 bases. The germline CDR1 and CDR2 sequences are SGHAT and FQNNGV. CDR3 size: 17 residues. Trimming took 5 bases from V and 1 from J; bases not matched to a gene: 5. The CDR3 DNA reads as TGTGCCAGCAGCAGGGGACTAGCGGGAAGGTCCTACAATGAGCAGTTCTTC. Its protein is CASSRGLAGRSYNEQFF.

This chain uses TRBV7-9 with TRBJ1-1; 9 bases are a match to TRBD1. CDR1 is SEHNR and CDR2 is FQNEAQ in the germline V gene (reference sequence). The CDR3 extends over 13 amino acids. V was pared by 5 bases and J by 8 bases, with 6 bases of the junction left unmatched. The CDR3 protein is CASSQGQGIEAFF. The CDR3 DNA is TGTGCCAGCAGCCAAGGACAGGGGATAGAAGCTTTCTTT.

At least ten counts were recorded for this clonotype. The chain combines TRBV5-4 with TRBJ2-3, with TRBD2 matching over 8 bases. The CDR3 has 15 amino acids. V was pared by 0 bases and J by 5 bases, with 5 bases of the junction left unmatched. In germline, CDR1 is SGHNT, CDR2 YYREEE (reference sequence). CDR3 region: CASSLAGTSRDTQYF. The DNA for the CDR3 is TGTGCCAGCAGCTTGGCCGGGACTAGTAGAGATACGCAGTATTTT.

In its sample, this clonotype was seen many times. The chain joins TRBV19 to TRBJ1-3; TRBD1 might be the D (5 bases). Trimming shortened V by 4 bases and J by 4 bases, and 14 bases separated the two germline ends. This CDR3 is built from 15 residues. Germline V gene lookup returns CDR1 LNHDA and CDR2 SQIVND (reference sequence). The CDR3 protein is CASSRDRDSGNTIYF. CDR3 sequence (DNA): TGTGCCAGTAGTAGAGACCGGGACTCAGGAAACACCATATATTTT.

This clonotype was recorded at least ten times. V gene TRBV2 combines with J gene TRBJ2-3; tentatively, D is TRBD1 (6 bases). Per germline, CDR1 SNHLY and CDR2 FYNNEI. The CDR3 consists of 18 residues. Trimming took off 5 bases at V and 1 base at J, with 22 bases between the two ends. CDR3 amino acids: CASSSPRTEGGGTDTQYF. CDR3 sequence (DNA): TGTGCCAGCAGTTCCCCTCGGACTGAAGGGGGTGGCACAGATACGCAGTATTTT.